This entry concerns a single TCR beta chain. Other nucleotide sequences in the sample specify the same CDR3. This entry is derived from a study of shared clonotypes between healthy human individuals. TCRdb keeps only in-frame clones here, not all; method: immunoSEQ multiplex PCR. The sample shows a few million clones, around 94% of them seen only once. The material sequenced was naive CD4+ T cells sorted from blood. Indicated subset: CD45RA+ positively selected. The sequence was obtained from a man aged 18 to 30 in good health.

CDR3 nucleotide sequence: TGTGCCAGCCGCTCGGGTAATGAAAAACTGTTTTTT. Amino acid sequence: CASRSGNEKLFF. This chain joins TRBV28 and TRBJ1-4; D remains unclear. The CDR3 covers 12 residues. Germline V lookup: CDR1 MDHEN, CDR2 SYDVKM. The V gene lost 8 bases and the J gene lost 4 bases, with 8 bases spanning the gap.